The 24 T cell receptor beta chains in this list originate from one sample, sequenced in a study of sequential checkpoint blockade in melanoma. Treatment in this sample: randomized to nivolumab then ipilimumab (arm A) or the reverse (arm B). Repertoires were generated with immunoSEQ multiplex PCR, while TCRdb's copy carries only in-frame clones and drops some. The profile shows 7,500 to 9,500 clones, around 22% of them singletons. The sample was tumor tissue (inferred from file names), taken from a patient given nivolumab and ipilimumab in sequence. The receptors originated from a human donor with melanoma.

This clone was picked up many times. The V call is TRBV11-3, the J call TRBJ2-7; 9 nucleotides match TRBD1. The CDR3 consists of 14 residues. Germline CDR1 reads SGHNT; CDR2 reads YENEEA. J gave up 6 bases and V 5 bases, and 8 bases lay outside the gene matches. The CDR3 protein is CASSPGTGNAEQYF. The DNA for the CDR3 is TGTGCCAGCAGCCCCGGGACAGGGAATGCCGAGCAGTACTTC.

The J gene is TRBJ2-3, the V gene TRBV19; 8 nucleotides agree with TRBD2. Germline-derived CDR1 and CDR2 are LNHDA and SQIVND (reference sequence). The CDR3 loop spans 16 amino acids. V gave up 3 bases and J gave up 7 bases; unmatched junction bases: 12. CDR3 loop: CASSIPLSGSINTQYF. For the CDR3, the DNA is TGTGCCAGTAGTATTCCCCTCAGCGGGAGTATAAATACGCAGTATTTT.

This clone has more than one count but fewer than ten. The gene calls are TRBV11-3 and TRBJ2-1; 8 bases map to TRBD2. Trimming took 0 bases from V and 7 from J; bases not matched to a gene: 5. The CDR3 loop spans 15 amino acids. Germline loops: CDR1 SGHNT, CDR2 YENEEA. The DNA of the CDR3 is TGTGCCAGCAGCTTAGAAGCGGGAGAGTTAAATGAGCAGTTCTTC. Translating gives CASSLEAGELNEQFF.

The CDR3 region is CASSIASTGLPGNTIYF. The CDR3 DNA follows: TGTGCCAGTAGTATAGCCTCGACAGGGCTCCCTGGAAACACCATATATTTT. The chain recombines TRBV19 with TRBJ1-3, with 7 bases matching TRBD1. With 1 base clipped from V and 2 bases from J, the junction kept 8 bases outside the gene matches. The V gene's germline CDR1 is LNHDA and CDR2 SQIVND (reference sequence). This CDR3 spans 17 amino acids.

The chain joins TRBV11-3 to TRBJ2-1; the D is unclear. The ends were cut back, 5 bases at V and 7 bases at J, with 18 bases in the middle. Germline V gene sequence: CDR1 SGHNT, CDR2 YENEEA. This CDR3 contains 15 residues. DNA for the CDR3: TGTGCCAGCAGCCCCCCAATAACGTCTGGAAATGAGCAGTTCTTC. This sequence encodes CASSPPITSGNEQFF. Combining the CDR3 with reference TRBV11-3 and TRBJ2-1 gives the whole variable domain EAGVVQSPRYKIIEKKQPVAFWCNPISGHNTLYWYLQNLGQGPELLIRYENEEAVDDSQLPKDRFSAERLKGVDSTLKIQPAELGDSAVYLCASSPPITSGNEQFFGPGTRLTVL.

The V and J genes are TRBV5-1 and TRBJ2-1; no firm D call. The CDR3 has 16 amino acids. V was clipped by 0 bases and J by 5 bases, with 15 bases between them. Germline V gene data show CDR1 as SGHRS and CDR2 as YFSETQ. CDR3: CASSLEAQHQNNEQFF. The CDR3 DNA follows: TGCGCCAGCAGCTTGGAGGCCCAACATCAAAACAATGAGCAGTTCTTC.

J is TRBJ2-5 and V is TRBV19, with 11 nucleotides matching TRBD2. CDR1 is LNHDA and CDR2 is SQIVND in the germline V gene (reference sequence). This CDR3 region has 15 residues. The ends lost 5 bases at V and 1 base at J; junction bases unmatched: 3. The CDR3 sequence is CASSSLAGAQETQYF. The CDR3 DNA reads TGTGCCAGTAGTTCACTAGCGGGGGCCCAAGAGACCCAGTACTTC.

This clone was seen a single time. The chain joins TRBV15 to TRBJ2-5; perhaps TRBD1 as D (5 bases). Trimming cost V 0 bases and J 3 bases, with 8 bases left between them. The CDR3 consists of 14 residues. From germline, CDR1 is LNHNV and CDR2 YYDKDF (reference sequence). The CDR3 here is CATSRELDKETQYF. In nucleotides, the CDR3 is TGTGCCACCAGCAGAGAGCTGGACAAAGAGACCCAGTACTTC.

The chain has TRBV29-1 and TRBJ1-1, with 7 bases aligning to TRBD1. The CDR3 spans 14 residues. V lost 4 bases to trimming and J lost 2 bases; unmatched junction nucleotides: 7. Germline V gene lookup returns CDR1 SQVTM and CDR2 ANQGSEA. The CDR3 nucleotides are TGCAGCGTTGTTGAGACAGGGTTCAACACTGAAGCTTTCTTT. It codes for CSVVETGFNTEAFF.

The CDR3 region is CASSYRTGGYEQYF. In DNA form, the CDR3 reads TGTGCCAGCAGTTACAGGACGGGAGGTTACGAGCAGTACTTC. This rearrangement joins TRBV6-8 to TRBJ2-7; 7 positions agree with TRBD2. Looked up from germline, CDR1 is MNHGY and CDR2 is SAAAGT. Trimming cost V 2 bases and J 4 bases; bases outside gene matches: 5. CDR3 length: 14 amino acids.

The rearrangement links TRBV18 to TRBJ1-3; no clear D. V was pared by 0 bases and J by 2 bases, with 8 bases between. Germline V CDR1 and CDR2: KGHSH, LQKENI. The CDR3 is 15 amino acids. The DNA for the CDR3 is TGTGCCAGCTCACCACCGGGCACTACTGGAAACACCATATATTTT. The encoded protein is CASSPPGTTGNTIYF.

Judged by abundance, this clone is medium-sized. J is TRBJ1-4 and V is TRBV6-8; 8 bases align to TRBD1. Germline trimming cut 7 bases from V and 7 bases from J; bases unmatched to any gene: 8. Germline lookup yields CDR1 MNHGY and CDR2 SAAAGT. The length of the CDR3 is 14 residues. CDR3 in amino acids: CASKSGQGREKLFF. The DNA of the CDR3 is TGTGCCAGCAAAAGTGGACAGGGCCGTGAAAAACTGTTTTTT.

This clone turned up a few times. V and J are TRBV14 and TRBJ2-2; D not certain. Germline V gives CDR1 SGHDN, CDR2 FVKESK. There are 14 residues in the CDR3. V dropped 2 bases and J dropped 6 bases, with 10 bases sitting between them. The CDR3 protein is CASSQYVGAGELFF. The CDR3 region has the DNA TGTGCCAGCAGCCAATACGTAGGAGCCGGGGAGCTGTTTTTT.

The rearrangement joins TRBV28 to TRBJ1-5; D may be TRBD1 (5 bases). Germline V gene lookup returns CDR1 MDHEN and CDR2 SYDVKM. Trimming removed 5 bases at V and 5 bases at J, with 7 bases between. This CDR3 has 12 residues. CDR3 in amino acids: CASSRGDQPQHF. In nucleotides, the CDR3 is TGTGCCAGCAGTAGAGGGGATCAGCCCCAGCATTTT.

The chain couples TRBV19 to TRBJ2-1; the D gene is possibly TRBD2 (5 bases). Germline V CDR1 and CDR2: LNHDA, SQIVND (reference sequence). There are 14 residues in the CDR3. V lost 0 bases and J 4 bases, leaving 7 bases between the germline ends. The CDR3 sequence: CASSIEAGYNEQFF. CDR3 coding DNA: TGTGCCAGTAGTATAGAGGCGGGTTACAATGAGCAGTTCTTC.

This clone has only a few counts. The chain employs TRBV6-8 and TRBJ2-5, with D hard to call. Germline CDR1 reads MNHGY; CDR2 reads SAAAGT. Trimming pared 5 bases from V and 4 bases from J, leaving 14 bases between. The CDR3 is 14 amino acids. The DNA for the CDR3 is TGTGCCAGCAGTACCCCAACCTCCGGAGAGACCCAGTACTTC. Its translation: CASSTPTSGETQYF.

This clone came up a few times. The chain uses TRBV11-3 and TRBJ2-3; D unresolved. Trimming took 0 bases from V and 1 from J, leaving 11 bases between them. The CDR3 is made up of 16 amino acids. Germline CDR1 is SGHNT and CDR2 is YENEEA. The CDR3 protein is CASSLDWGLGTDTQYF. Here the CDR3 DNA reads TGTGCCAGCAGCTTAGACTGGGGTCTGGGCACAGATACGCAGTATTTT. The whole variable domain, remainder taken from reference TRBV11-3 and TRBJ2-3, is EAGVVQSPRYKIIEKKQPVAFWCNPISGHNTLYWYLQNLGQGPELLIRYENEEAVDDSQLPKDRFSAERLKGVDSTLKIQPAELGDSAVYLCASSLDWGLGTDTQYFGPGTRLTVL.

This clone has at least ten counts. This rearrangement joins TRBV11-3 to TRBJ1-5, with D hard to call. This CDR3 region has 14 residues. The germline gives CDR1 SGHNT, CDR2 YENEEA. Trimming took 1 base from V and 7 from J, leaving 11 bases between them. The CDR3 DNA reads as TGTGCCAGCAGCTTAGGAGGTGGCAGGCAGCCCCAGCATTTT. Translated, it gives CASSLGGGRQPQHF.

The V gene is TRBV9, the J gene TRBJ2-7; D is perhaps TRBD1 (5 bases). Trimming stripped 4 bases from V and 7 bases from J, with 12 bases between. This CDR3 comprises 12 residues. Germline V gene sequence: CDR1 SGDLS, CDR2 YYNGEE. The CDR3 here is CASSPDSGEQYF. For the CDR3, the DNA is TGTGCCAGCAGCCCCGACTCAGGGGAGCAGTACTTC.

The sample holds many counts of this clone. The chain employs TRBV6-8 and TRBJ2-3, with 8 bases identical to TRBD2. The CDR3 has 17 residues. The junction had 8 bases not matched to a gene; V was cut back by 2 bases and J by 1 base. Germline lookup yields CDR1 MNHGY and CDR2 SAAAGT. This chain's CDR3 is CASSYRIKAGGTDTQYF. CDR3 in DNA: TGTGCCAGCAGTTACCGGATAAAAGCGGGGGGCACAGATACGCAGTATTTT.

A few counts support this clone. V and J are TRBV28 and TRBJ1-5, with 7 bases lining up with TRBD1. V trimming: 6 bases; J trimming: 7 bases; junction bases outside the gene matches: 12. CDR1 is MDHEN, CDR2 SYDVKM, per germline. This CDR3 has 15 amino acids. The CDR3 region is CASSTTGRYGQPQHF. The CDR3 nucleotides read TGTGCCAGCAGCACGACAGGGAGATATGGACAGCCCCAGCATTTT.

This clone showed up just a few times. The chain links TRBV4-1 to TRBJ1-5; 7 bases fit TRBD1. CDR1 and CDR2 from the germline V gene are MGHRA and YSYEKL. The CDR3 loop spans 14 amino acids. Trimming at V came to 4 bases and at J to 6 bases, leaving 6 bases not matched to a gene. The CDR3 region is CASSPGTASQPQHF. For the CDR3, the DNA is TGCGCCAGCAGCCCAGGGACAGCTTCTCAGCCCCAGCATTTT.

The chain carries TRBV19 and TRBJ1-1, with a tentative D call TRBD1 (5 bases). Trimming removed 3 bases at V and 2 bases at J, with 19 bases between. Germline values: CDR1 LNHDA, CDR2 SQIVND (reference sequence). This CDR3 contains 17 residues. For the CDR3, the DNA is TGTGCCAGTAGTATGCCACCGAAGAATGGGGCAAACACTGAAGCTTTCTTT. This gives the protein CASSMPPKNGANTEAFF.

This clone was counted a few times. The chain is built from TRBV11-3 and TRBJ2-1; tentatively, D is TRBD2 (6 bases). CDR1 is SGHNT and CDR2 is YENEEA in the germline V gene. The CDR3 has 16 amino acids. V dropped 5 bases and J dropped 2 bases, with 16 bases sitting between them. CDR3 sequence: CASSQTGRRPYNEQFF. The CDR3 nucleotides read TGTGCCAGCAGCCAAACGGGGAGGCGCCCCTACAATGAGCAGTTCTTC.